This TCR beta chain was sequenced in a study of shared clonotypes between healthy human individuals. The overall study: There were three CD4 naive, three CD4 memory, two CD8 naive and one CD8 memory plates per donor.

Data came from immunoSEQ multiplex PCR; TCRdb stores just in-frame clones and leaves some out. The table lists about 1 million clones, about three quarters of them singletons, with roughly 1.4% in the top ten. Findings and caveats of the study: Clonotype sharing among donors likely depends on sequencing depth.

A remark on this clone: Its specificity is unknown.

V was cut by 4 bases and J by 4 bases, with 13 bases left in between. Germline CDR1 SGHTA, CDR2 FQGTGA. The CDR3 is 15 residues long. V and J are TRBV7-3 and TRBJ2-2, with D perhaps assigned TRBD1 or TRBD2 (6 bases each). The source material was memory CD4+ T cells sorted from blood. As to subset: CD45RA-negative fraction. The clonotype originates from a man aged 18 to 29 in good health. CDR3 protein: CASSSRGTGTGELFF. The CDR3 bases are TGTGCCAGCAGCTCGAGGGGGACTGGCACCGGGGAGCTGTTTTTT.